These 28 T cell receptor beta chains came from one sample sequenced in a study of response to subunit inactivated influenza vaccine. In TCRdb, the RT-PCR reads were re-called with MiXCR into one record per CDR3 protein. Here the sample spans 650,000 to 800,000 distinct CDR3 sequences, about 18% being singletons. This sample comprised PBMCs from blood, obtained 5 days after vaccination. The receptors originated from a man aged 50 to 59 who received an inactivated influenza vaccine.

This clonotype was counted only a few times. This chain joins TRBV20-1 and TRBJ2-1; 11 bases match TRBD2. Germline CDR1 is DFQATT and CDR2 is SNEGSKA (reference sequence). Trimming at V came to 3 bases and at J to 5 bases, leaving 9 bases not matched to a gene. The CDR3 is 16 residues long. CDR3 loop: CSARAPGTSGHNEQFF. CDR3 nucleotide sequence: TGCAGTGCTAGGGCTCCCGGGACTAGCGGACACAATGAGCAGTTCTTC.

The CDR3 coding sequence is TGTGCCAGCAGCTTGGCGGGCAGGGGACAGCCCCAGCATTTT. It codes for CASSLAGRGQPQHF. The chain is built from TRBV5-5 and TRBJ1-5; possibly TRBD1 for D (6 bases). V lost 0 bases and J lost 7, with 11 bases in between. The length of the CDR3 is 14 residues. The germline V gene encodes CDR1 SGHKS and CDR2 YYEKEE (reference sequence).

The chain carries TRBV20-1 and TRBJ2-3; D is uncertain. CDR3 length equals 13 residues. Trimming left V 3 bases short and J 7 bases short, with 14 bases between. The germline V gene encodes CDR1 DFQATT and CDR2 SNEGSKA (reference sequence). In nucleotides, the CDR3 is TGCAGTGCTAGGTTCGAAGTCACTAATACGCAGTATTTT. Amino acid sequence: CSARFEVTNTQYF.

This clonotype appeared a few times. The chain has TRBV5-1 and TRBJ1-3, with a tentative D call TRBD1 (5 bases). The germline gives CDR1 SGHRS, CDR2 YFSETQ. CDR3 length: 14 residues. With 4 bases removed from V and 2 bases from J, the gap between germline ends came to 10 bases. The CDR3 sequence: CASSAGPTGNTIYF. DNA for the CDR3: TGCGCCAGCAGCGCGGGACCGACTGGAAACACCATATATTTT.

This clonotype was observed a few times. The V and J genes are TRBV29-1 and TRBJ2-7; D might be TRBD2 (5 bases). The CDR3 totals 14 residues. Germline assignment: CDR1 SQVTM and CDR2 ANQGSEA. V lost 4 bases to trimming and J lost 1 base, with 14 bases between them. The chain's CDR3 is CSVVFAGISYEQYF. CDR3 bases: TGCAGCGTTGTTTTCGCCGGGATTTCCTACGAGCAGTACTTC.

The CDR3: CASSFRAGLGELFF. CDR3 nucleotides: TGTGCCAGCAGCTTTCGCGCGGGTTTGGGGGAGCTGTTTTTT. The rearrangement links TRBV11-2 to TRBJ2-2, with a possible D match to TRBD2 (5 bases). Trimming took off 3 bases at V and 8 bases at J, with 13 bases between the two ends. This CDR3 contains 14 residues. The germline CDR1 and CDR2 sequences are SGHAT and FQNNGV.

This clonotype has just a few counts. The chain joins TRBV14 to TRBJ2-5; a weak D match, TRBD2 (5 bases). The CDR3 consists of 14 residues. The V gene lost 1 base and the J gene lost 4 bases, with 10 bases spanning the gap. CDR1 SGHDN and CDR2 FVKESK come from the germline V gene. CDR3 residues: CASSQARRGETQYF. CDR3 sequence (DNA): TGTGCCAGCAGCCAAGCTAGACGGGGAGAGACCCAGTACTTC.

The sample holds a few counts of this clonotype. The rearrangement uses TRBV12-3 or TRBV12-4 and TRBJ2-1; D might be TRBD1 or TRBD2, each matching 5 bases. CDR3 size: 14 residues. Trimming cost V 5 bases and J 9 bases, with 17 bases left between them. CDR3 loop: CASSIGTQASEQFF. The CDR3 DNA sequence: TGTGCCAGCAGTATTGGGACCCAGGCCAGTGAGCAGTTCTTC.

This clonotype showed up just a few times. V and J are TRBV20-1 and TRBJ2-7; 11 nucleotides agree with TRBD2. Trimming took 0 bases from V and 2 from J; bases not matched to a gene: 6. The CDR3 covers 16 residues. Germline V gene sequence: CDR1 DFQATT, CDR2 SNEGSKA (reference sequence). CDR3 protein: CSAREMGLAETYEQYF. The CDR3 region has the DNA TGCAGTGCTAGAGAGATGGGACTAGCGGAGACCTACGAGCAGTACTTC.

This chain uses TRBV20-1 with TRBJ2-7; 8 bases are shared with TRBD1. The CDR3 contains 20 residues. Per the germline V gene, CDR1 is DFQATT and CDR2 is SNEGSKA (reference sequence). With 6 bases clipped from V and 3 bases from J, the junction kept 28 bases outside the gene matches. CDR3 sequence: CSALPGTGPRGTSRNYEQYF. DNA of the CDR3: TGCAGTGCACTACCCGGGACAGGACCTCGAGGAACTAGTCGGAACTACGAGCAGTACTTC.

The V gene is TRBV7-9, the J gene TRBJ2-1; D uncertain. Deletions cut 4 bases from V and 6 bases from J, with 4 bases between. This CDR3 is built from 11 residues. Germline CDR1 is SEHNR and CDR2 is FQNEAQ (reference sequence). The CDR3 sequence is CASSWSNEQFF. CDR3 DNA: TGTGCCAGCAGCTGGTCCAATGAGCAGTTCTTC.

The sample holds a few counts of this clonotype. This rearrangement joins TRBV29-1 to TRBJ2-2; D uncertain. The CDR3 has 13 amino acids. The V end lost 3 bases, the J end lost 3 bases, and 8 bases lay between the germline ends. Germline V lookup: CDR1 SQVTM, CDR2 ANQGSEA. The CDR3 DNA reads TGCAGCGTTGACAGCCTTTACACCGGGGAGCTGTTTTTT. This gives the protein CSVDSLYTGELFF.

This clonotype was detected only a few times. V gene TRBV5-1 combines with J gene TRBJ2-4; TRBD2 matches 8 bases. The V segment lost 4 bases and the J segment 0 bases; nucleotides outside the gene matches: 12. This CDR3 has 18 amino acids. Germline V CDR1 and CDR2: SGHRS, YFSETQ. CDR3 in DNA: TGCGCCAGCAGCACGGGAGGGTCCGCTACTACAGCCAAAAACATTCAGTACTTC. Translated: CASSTGGSATTAKNIQYF.

The chain couples TRBV7-9 to TRBJ2-2; D not certain. CDR3 length: 12 residues. Germline V CDR1 and CDR2: SEHNR, FQNEAQ (reference sequence). V dropped 6 bases and J dropped 4 bases, with 6 bases sitting between them. This chain's CDR3 is CASRGSTGELFF. CDR3 nucleotide sequence: TGTGCCAGCAGAGGAAGCACCGGGGAGCTGTTTTTT.

The chain combines TRBV9 with TRBJ2-1; D might be TRBD1 or TRBD2, each matching 5 bases. CDR1 and CDR2 from the germline V gene are SGDLS and YYNGEE. The CDR3 consists of 13 residues. V was clipped by 4 bases and J by 5 bases, with 10 bases between them. CDR3 amino acids: CASSTGPHNEQFF. The CDR3 coding sequence is TGTGCCAGCAGCACGGGACCCCACAATGAGCAGTTCTTC. Full variable domain (rest looked up from reference TRBV9 and TRBJ2-1): DSGVTQTPKHLITATGQRVTLRCSPRSGDLSVYWYQQSLDQGLQFLIQYYNGEERAKGNILERFSAQQFPDLHSELNLSSLELGDSALYFCASSTGPHNEQFFGPGTRLTVL.

This clonotype came up a few times. J is TRBJ1-1 and V is TRBV6-2 or TRBV6-3; possibly TRBD1 for D (5 bases). Trimming left V 0 bases short and J 0 bases short, with 11 bases between. Germline values: CDR1 MNHEY, CDR2 SVGEGT. The CDR3 is 16 residues long. CDR3 region: CASSYSHGHLNTEAFF. In DNA form, the CDR3 reads TGTGCCAGCAGTTACTCGCATGGACACTTGAACACTGAAGCTTTCTTT.

This clonotype was recorded at least ten times. This chain uses TRBV7-2 with TRBJ2-3, with D possibly TRBD2 on 5 matching bases. CDR1 SGHTA and CDR2 FQGNSA come from the germline V gene. The CDR3 is 14 residues long. V was pared by 5 bases and J by 0 bases, with 9 bases between. The CDR3 coding sequence is TGTGCCAGCAGCCCAGGACTGAGCACAGATACGCAGTATTTT. As protein: CASSPGLSTDTQYF.

This clonotype turned up a few times. The chain links TRBV24-1 to TRBJ2-1; tentatively, D is TRBD1 (5 bases). Germline CDR1 and CDR2: KGHDR and SFDVKD. This CDR3 region has 16 residues. The V end was cut by 1 base, the J end by 0 bases, with 9 bases between. CDR3 residues: CATSDFRGFSYNEQFF. Written as DNA, the CDR3 is TGTGCCACCAGTGATTTTAGGGGCTTCTCCTACAATGAGCAGTTCTTC.

V usage is TRBV20-1 and J usage is TRBJ1-2; maybe TRBD1 (6 bases). V was pared by 4 bases and J by 5 bases, with 20 bases between. This CDR3 is built from 15 residues. The germline V gene has CDR1 DFQATT and CDR2 SNEGSKA (reference sequence). CDR3: CSANRDTLPGYGYTF. CDR3 sequence (DNA): TGCAGTGCTAACCGGGACACCCTCCCGGGATATGGCTACACCTTC.

There are a few counts of this clonotype. The rearrangement uses TRBV29-1 and TRBJ2-1, with D hard to call. Trimming shortened V by 7 bases and J by 5 bases, and 9 bases separated the two germline ends. CDR3 length: 11 residues. Germline assignment: CDR1 SQVTM and CDR2 ANQGSEA. Written as DNA, the CDR3 is TGCAGCGCCACACCTAACAATGAGCAGTTCTTC. As protein: CSATPNNEQFF.

The chain recombines TRBV11-2 with TRBJ2-3; 11 bases are a match to TRBD2. Trimming cost V 5 bases and J 4 bases; bases outside gene matches: 8. The CDR3 loop spans 16 amino acids. Looked up from germline, CDR1 is SGHAT and CDR2 is FQNNGV. The CDR3 sequence: CASSRLAGGRADTQYF. CDR3 nucleotide sequence: TGTGCCAGCAGCCGCTTAGCGGGGGGGCGTGCAGATACGCAGTATTTT.

This clonotype showed up just a few times. CDR3 sequence reads: CASSYADRGGYTF. DNA of the CDR3: TGTGCCAGCAGTTACGCCGACAGGGGTGGCTACACCTTC. This chain uses TRBV6-6 with TRBJ1-2, with 8 bases that match TRBD1. V lost 2 bases to trimming and J lost 7 bases; unmatched junction nucleotides: 3. Germline loops: CDR1 MNHNY, CDR2 SVGAGI (reference sequence). The CDR3 is 13 residues long.

This clonotype was observed a handful of times. The chain links TRBV4-1 to TRBJ1-6; D is possibly TRBD1 (5 bases). The V gene's germline CDR1 is MGHRA and CDR2 YSYEKL. The CDR3 has 17 amino acids. The ends were cut back, 6 bases at V and 2 bases at J, with 17 bases in the middle. The CDR3 nucleotides read TGCGCCAGCAGGAGAGAAGTGGGGGGGGCCTATAATTCACCCCTCCACTTT. Residues: CASRREVGGAYNSPLHF.

A few counts support this clonotype. The chain couples TRBV6-2 or TRBV6-3 to TRBJ2-3; D not resolved. Germline values: CDR1 MNHEY, CDR2 SVGEGT. V gave up 2 bases and J gave up 0 bases, with 9 bases separating them. The CDR3 sequence is 15 residues long. The DNA for the CDR3 is TGTGCCAGCAGTTACGTTGCGTTTAGCACAGATACGCAGTATTTT. This sequence encodes CASSYVAFSTDTQYF.

This chain joins TRBV7-2 and TRBJ2-7, with 7 bases aligning to TRBD1. The CDR3 length is 14 residues. The germline gives CDR1 SGHTA, CDR2 FQGNSA. J was trimmed by 4 bases and V by 0 bases; bases with no gene match: 3. CDR3 region: CASSLAGQKYEQYF. The CDR3 coding sequence is TGTGCCAGCAGCTTAGCGGGACAGAAATACGAGCAGTACTTC.

A few counts support this clonotype. The rearrangement uses TRBV7-8 and TRBJ1-4; TRBD1 is a possible D gene (6 bases). Germline assignment: CDR1 SGHVS and CDR2 FQNEAQ. Trimming pared 5 bases from V and 4 bases from J, leaving 14 bases between. The CDR3 totals 15 residues. The CDR3 region has the DNA TGTGCCAGCAGCACGTACAGGGTCCTTAATGAAAAACTGTTTTTT. It yields the protein CASSTYRVLNEKLFF.

This clonotype was counted at least ten times. The chain combines TRBV7-2 with TRBJ2-7; D possibly corresponds to TRBD1 (7 bases). The CDR3 has 14 residues. Trimming took 1 base from V and 3 from J, leaving 10 bases between them. Germline lookup yields CDR1 SGHTA and CDR2 FQGNSA. CDR3 nucleotides: TGTGCCAGCAGCTTAGTTCAGGGGGGCTACGAGCAGTACTTC. This codes for CASSLVQGGYEQYF. The complete variable domain, with remaining parts taken from reference TRBV7-2 and TRBJ2-7, reads GAGVSQSPSNKVTEKGKDVELRCDPISGHTALYWYRQSLGQGLEFLIYFQGNSAPDKSGLPSDRFSAERTGGSVSTLTIQRTQQEDSAVYLCASSLVQGGYEQYFGPGTRLTVT.

The CDR3 sequence: CSARAWGRTYEQYF. The CDR3 DNA follows: TGCAGTGCTAGAGCATGGGGGAGGACCTACGAGCAGTACTTC. The chain is built from TRBV20-1 and TRBJ2-7; D is perhaps TRBD2 (6 bases). The V gene lost 1 base and the J gene lost 2 bases, with 12 bases spanning the gap. Germline CDR1 is DFQATT and CDR2 is SNEGSKA (reference sequence). This CDR3 comprises 14 residues.